This T cell receptor (beta chain) originates from a study of T cell changes during pregnancy in multiple sclerosis. Trimming took off 1 base at V and 3 bases at J, with 15 bases between the two ends. Germline V gene data show CDR1 as MGHRA and CDR2 as YSYEKL. The CDR3 sequence is 16 residues long. TCRdb keeps only in-frame clones here, not all; method: immunoSEQ multiplex PCR. This table has fewer than 110,000 clones, 80% to 95% appearing once. The rearrangement joins TRBV4-1 to TRBJ2-5, with TRBD2 as a possible D gene (6 bases). This TCR was sampled from a female donor with multiple sclerosis, enrolled in a pregnancy study. Here the sequenced sample was peripheral blood, taken in the second trimester of pregnancy. The CDR3 nucleotides read TGCGCCAGCAGCCAAGTTTTCCCGGGAGCGAAAGAGACCCAGTACTTC. Its protein is CASSQVFPGAKETQYF.